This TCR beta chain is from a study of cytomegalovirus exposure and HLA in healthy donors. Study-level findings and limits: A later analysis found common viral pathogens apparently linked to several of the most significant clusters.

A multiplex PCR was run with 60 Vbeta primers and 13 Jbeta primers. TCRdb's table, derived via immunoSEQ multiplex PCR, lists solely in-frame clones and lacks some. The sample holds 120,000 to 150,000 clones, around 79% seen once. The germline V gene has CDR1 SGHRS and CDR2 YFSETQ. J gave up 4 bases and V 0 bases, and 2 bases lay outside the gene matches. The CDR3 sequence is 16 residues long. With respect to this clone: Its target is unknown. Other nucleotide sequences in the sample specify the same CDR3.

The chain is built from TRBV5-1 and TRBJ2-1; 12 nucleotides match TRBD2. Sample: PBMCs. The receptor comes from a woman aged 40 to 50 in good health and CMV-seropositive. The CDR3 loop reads CASSLGLAGGYNEQFF. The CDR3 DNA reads TGCGCCAGCAGCTTGGGGCTAGCGGGGGGGTACAATGAGCAGTTCTTC.